The 2 T cell receptor beta chains in this list originate from one sample, sequenced in a study of control samples from healthy donors and cancer patients. The protocol was immunoSEQ multiplex PCR, while the TCRdb copy is restricted to in-frame clones and leaves out a portion. The table records about 100,000 clones, over 90% of them present only once. The specimen sequenced was blood. These receptors all stem from a man aged 18 to 29 in good health.

The count of this clone is one. This chain joins TRBV30 and TRBJ2-1; 11 bases match TRBD1. Germline assignment: CDR1 GTSNPN and CDR2 SVGIG (reference sequence). The ends lost 2 bases at V and 7 bases at J; junction bases unmatched: 4. The CDR3 extends over 14 amino acids. This CDR3 reads CAWSTGQGGNEQFF. CDR3 in DNA: TGTGCCTGGAGTACGGGACAGGGGGGAAATGAGCAGTTCTTC.

CDR3 amino acids: CASSAVGQPNEKLFF. In nucleotides, the CDR3 is TGTGCCAGCAGCGCAGTTGGACAGCCAAATGAAAAACTGTTTTTT. This chain uses TRBV7-6 with TRBJ1-4, with a possible D match to TRBD1 (6 bases). The CDR3 is 15 amino acids. Germline V gives CDR1 SGHVS, CDR2 FNYEAQ. V lost 5 bases, J lost 5 bases, and 15 bases lay in between.